The next 17 T cell receptor beta chains were all read from a single sample in a study of graft-versus-host responses after intestinal transplantation. Sequenced by immunoSEQ multiplex PCR; TCRdb stores in-frame clones only, minus some. The sample comprises about 15,000 clones, about 94% of which are singletons, and roughly 0.7% rests with the top ten. The material was PBMCs, obtained 9 days after transplant. The receptors were gathered from a human patient who received an intestinal transplant, so some T cells may come from the graft donor.

The chain joins TRBV19 to TRBJ2-7, with 10 bases aligning to TRBD2. This CDR3 comprises 15 residues. The V gene end was trimmed by 7 bases and the J gene end by 3 bases; junction bases not matched to a gene: 9. Germline V lookup: CDR1 LNHDA, CDR2 SQIVND (reference sequence). CDR3 in DNA: TGTGCCAGTACCCTAACACTAGCGGGAAACTACGAGCAGTACTTC. Amino acids: CASTLTLAGNYEQYF.

The chain has TRBV5-7 and TRBJ1-1; D perhaps matches TRBD1 (5 bases). TRBV5-7 is an open reading frame whose function is uncertain. Between the trimmed V and J ends, which lost 3 bases and 0 bases, there was a span of 12 bases. The CDR3 is 15 residues long. The DNA for the CDR3 is TGTGCCAGCAGCTGGGACGAGACACTGAACACTGAAGCTTTCTTT. It codes for CASSWDETLNTEAFF.

The genes are TRBV6-4 and TRBJ2-1, with TRBD2 matching over 12 bases. Trimming removed 7 bases from V and 8 bases from J; junction bases left unmatched: 12. Germline assignment: CDR1 MRHNA and CDR2 SNTAGT. This CDR3 comprises 16 residues. CDR3 in DNA: TGTGCCAGCAAGCTCCTAGCGGGAGGGCGGCGGGATGAGCAGTTCTTC. As protein: CASKLLAGGRRDEQFF.

The chain recombines TRBV11-2 with TRBJ2-1, with a possible D match to TRBD2 (6 bases). The CDR3 has 18 residues. CDR1 is SGHAT, CDR2 FQNNGV, per germline. Trimming cost V 3 bases and J 1 base, with 19 bases left between them. The CDR3 DNA reads TGTGCCAGCAGCTTGGGTGAGTATAGCGGAGAATCCTACAATGAGCAGTTCTTC. Amino acid sequence: CASSLGEYSGESYNEQFF.

This clone has just one count. The chain has TRBV12-2 and TRBJ1-4. TRBV12-2 is listed as a pseudogene. The CDR3 extends over 12 amino acids. The CDR3 loop is CAGHGRNEKLFF. CDR3 in DNA: TGTGCAGGCCACGGCCGTAATGAAAAACTGTTTTTT.

V usage is TRBV13 and J usage is TRBJ2-2; 12 bases are a match to TRBD2. V was pared by 1 base and J by 4 bases, with 4 bases of the junction left unmatched. CDR3 size: 17 residues. Germline V gives CDR1 PRHDT, CDR2 FYEKMQ (reference sequence). CDR3 in amino acids: CASSLAASGRATGELFF. For the CDR3, the DNA is TGTGCCAGCAGCTTAGCGGCTAGCGGGAGGGCCACCGGGGAGCTGTTTTTT.

The rearrangement joins TRBV12-5 to TRBJ1-1; TRBD1 might be the D (6 bases). Germline V lookup: CDR1 LGHNT, CDR2 FRNRAP. The germline V and J ends were trimmed by 2 bases and 7 bases, with 11 bases remaining between them. The length of the CDR3 is 13 residues. The CDR3, as DNA: TGTGCTAGTGGTTTGCTAGGGGGGAGTGAAGCTTTCTTT. Translation gives CASGLLGGSEAFF.

This rearrangement joins TRBV2 to TRBJ2-1; the D call may be TRBD1 or TRBD2 (5 bases each). CDR1 SNHLY and CDR2 FYNNEI come from the germline V gene. Deletions cut 7 bases from V and 8 bases from J, with 21 bases between. This CDR3 has 15 residues. For the CDR3, the DNA is TGTGCCAGCAAAATGGGGACGTCCCCGGGACATGAGCAGTTCTTC. Its protein is CASKMGTSPGHEQFF.

The rearrangement uses TRBV5-4 and TRBJ2-5; 7 positions agree with TRBD2. Germline V gene lookup returns CDR1 SGHNT and CDR2 YYREEE (reference sequence). Germline trimming cut 1 base from V and 4 bases from J; bases unmatched to any gene: 7. The CDR3 consists of 15 residues. In DNA, the CDR3 is TGTGCCAGCAGCTTGTGGGGGGGAGTAGGAGAGACCCAGTACTTC. Translating it yields CASSLWGGVGETQYF.

The chain combines TRBV27 with TRBJ2-1; TRBD1 aligns across 8 bases. V was pared by 3 bases and J by 9 bases, with 10 bases of the junction left unmatched. The CDR3 spans 15 residues. Germline values: CDR1 MNHEY, CDR2 SMNVEV (reference sequence). CDR3 residues: CASSFQGATSSEQFF. The DNA for the CDR3 is TGTGCCAGCAGTTTCCAGGGGGCGACTAGTAGTGAGCAGTTCTTC.

V gene TRBV11-1 combines with J gene TRBJ1-1; D is undetermined. In germline, CDR1 is SGHAT, CDR2 FQDESV (reference sequence). This CDR3 region has 14 residues. V lost 2 bases and J 5 bases, leaving 12 bases between the germline ends. CDR3 amino acids: CASSLLASGTEAFF. The CDR3 nucleotides read TGTGCCAGCAGCTTATTGGCCAGTGGTACTGAAGCTTTCTTT.

The chain employs TRBV4-2 and TRBJ2-7, with D unresolved. This CDR3 region has 14 residues. V lost 0 bases to trimming and J lost 2 bases, with 8 bases between them. Germline lookup yields CDR1 LGHNA and CDR2 YNFKEQ. In DNA, the CDR3 is TGTGCCAGCAGCCAAGATTCCAGCCCCTACGAGCAGTACTTC. This encodes CASSQDSSPYEQYF.

This clone has a single count. V and J are TRBV9 and TRBJ2-7; 11 positions match TRBD2. CDR1 is SGDLS and CDR2 is YYNGEE in the germline V gene. The J segment lost 1 base and the V segment lost 2 bases, leaving 2 bases of the junction unmatched. This CDR3 contains 15 residues. The CDR3 bases are TGTGCCAGCAGCGTCGGGACTAGCGGATCCTACGAGCAGTACTTC. It codes for CASSVGTSGSYEQYF.

The V and J genes are TRBV11-1 and TRBJ2-3; no clear D. The CDR3 extends over 16 amino acids. Trimming shortened V by 5 bases and J by 1 base, and 16 bases separated the two germline ends. Germline assignment: CDR1 SGHAT and CDR2 FQDESV (reference sequence). The CDR3 sequence is CASSTSGSRRTDTQYF. CDR3 nucleotide sequence: TGTGCCAGCAGCACCTCGGGCTCCCGACGCACAGATACGCAGTATTTT.

V usage is TRBV14 and J usage is TRBJ2-7, with 8 bases identical to TRBD1. V dropped 2 bases and J dropped 5; count of bases not matched to a gene: 8. Per germline, CDR1 SGHDN and CDR2 FVKESK. This CDR3 contains 15 residues. CDR3 region: CASSQLLTGADEQYF. The CDR3 coding sequence is TGTGCCAGCAGCCAACTCCTGACAGGGGCCGACGAGCAGTACTTC.

This sequence joins TRBV5-4 and TRBJ2-7; 10 nucleotides line up with TRBD2. V shed 3 bases, J shed 5 bases, and the junction held 2 bases outside the gene matches. This CDR3 is built from 13 residues. CDR1 and CDR2 from the germline V gene are SGHNT and YYREEE (reference sequence). The CDR3 sequence is CASSWGTSDEQYF. The CDR3, as DNA: TGTGCCAGCAGCTGGGGGACTAGCGACGAGCAGTACTTC.

The chain is built from TRBV6-1 and TRBJ2-5; no reliable D call. The germline V and J ends were trimmed by 5 bases and 4 bases, with 11 bases remaining between them. Germline loops: CDR1 MNHNS, CDR2 SASEGT. There are 13 residues in the CDR3. The CDR3 sequence is CASSSMVGETQYF. CDR3 nucleotide sequence: TGTGCCAGCAGTAGCATGGTGGGAGAGACCCAGTACTTC.